This T cell receptor beta chain was captured in a study of blood T cell repertoires in COVID-19. Adults between roughly 18 and 89 years of age took part from fewer than 30 US areas. Assay used: immunoSEQ multiplex PCR; TCRdb lists only in-frame clones, some missing. The data contain about 210,000 clones, 70% to 90% of them singletons. Details on this clone: The likely explanation is a read error, given a far larger clone one base away.

The CDR3 is made up of 14 amino acids. The J segment lost 1 base and the V segment lost 0 bases, leaving 0 bases of the junction unmatched. Germline V gene sequence: CDR1 SGHDT, CDR2 YYEEEE. The chain carries TRBV5-6 and TRBJ1-1; 7 bases line up with TRBD1. The specimen sequenced was PBMCs or T cells enriched from blood (not recorded which). The clonotype comes from a woman in her 40s with acute COVID-19. CDR3 bases: TGTGCCAGCAGCTTGGGGGACAGGAACACTGAAGCTTTCTTT. Protein sequence: CASSLGDRNTEAFF.